A selection of T cell receptor beta chains follows, all from one sample in a study of read filtering for tumor transcriptome and immune sequencing. TCRdb processed the reads anew with MiXCR; each CDR3 protein has one entry. The repertoire holds 39,000 or so distinct CDR3 sequences, with roughly 12% as singletons. What was sequenced was a population of CD138-negative cells sorted from bone marrow. These receptors were collected from a donor at least 40 years old with multiple myeloma. Each CDR3 is given with its conserved first and last residue. Each record gives: J gene, clone size, V gene, D gene, CDR3 protein, CDR3 DNA. A D gene is named only where the DNA matches it firmly. Clone size is shown for a subset of rows, as once, few, many or a class of expanded clone.

j_gene: TRBJ1-2; abundance: many; v_gene: TRBV24-1; d_gene: NA; CDR3aa: CATSEKRGFYTF; CDR3nt: TGTGCCACCAGTGAAAAACGAGGGTTCTACACCTTC
j_gene: TRBJ2-4; abundance: few; v_gene: TRBV23-1; d_gene: TRBD1; CDR3aa: CASSPLGQGYYYTKNIQYF; CDR3nt: TGCGCCAGCAGTCCCCTAGGACAGGGGTATTATTATACCAAAAACATTCAGTACTTC
j_gene: TRBJ2-2; abundance: many; v_gene: TRBV6-5; d_gene: NA; CDR3aa: CATHGRNTGELFF; CDR3nt: TGTGCCACCCATGGCAGGAACACCGGGGAGCTGTTTTTT
j_gene: TRBJ2-1; abundance: NA; v_gene: TRBV6-1; d_gene: TRBD2; CDR3aa: CASSVAGAYNEQFF; CDR3nt: TGTGCCAGCAGTGTTGCGGGGGCCTACAATGAGCAGTTCTTC
j_gene: TRBJ2-1; abundance: many; v_gene: TRBV27; d_gene: NA; CDR3aa: CASSRRGAVNEQFF; CDR3nt: TGTGCCAGCAGCAGGAGGGGGGCAGTCAATGAGCAGTTCTTC
j_gene: TRBJ2-1; abundance: many; v_gene: TRBV6-2/TRBV6-3; d_gene: TRBD1; CDR3aa: CVTRGSAYNEQFF; CDR3nt: TGTGTAACCAGGGGGAGCGCCTACAATGAGCAGTTCTTC
j_gene: TRBJ2-3; abundance: many; v_gene: TRBV6-6; d_gene: TRBD2; CDR3aa: CASSANSGNPADTQYF; CDR3nt: TGTGCCAGCAGTGCCAACAGCGGGAATCCGGCAGATACGCAGTATTTT
j_gene: TRBJ2-6; abundance: many; v_gene: TRBV11-2; d_gene: NA; CDR3aa: CASSFLGVGASGANVLTF; CDR3nt: TGTGCCAGCAGCTTTTTGGGGGTGGGGGCCTCTGGGGCCAACGTCCTGACTTTC
j_gene: TRBJ2-3; abundance: NA; v_gene: TRBV7-9; d_gene: NA; CDR3aa: CASSLAGRVMDTQYF; CDR3nt: TGTGCCAGCAGCTTAGCGGGACGGGTGATGGATACGCAGTATTTT
j_gene: TRBJ1-4; abundance: many; v_gene: TRBV5-1; d_gene: TRBD1; CDR3aa: CASSRDSVGEKLFF; CDR3nt: TGCGCCAGCAGCCGGGACAGCGTAGGGGAAAAACTGTTTTTT
j_gene: TRBJ1-6; abundance: many; v_gene: TRBV28; d_gene: TRBD1; CDR3aa: CASTQRTGVSPLHF; CDR3nt: TGTGCCAGCACCCAGAGGACAGGGGTTTCACCCCTCCACTTT
j_gene: TRBJ1-6; abundance: many; v_gene: TRBV11-2; d_gene: NA; CDR3aa: CASSPGTVNNSPLHF; CDR3nt: TGTGCCAGCAGCCCCGGGACCGTCAATAATTCACCCCTCCACTTT
j_gene: TRBJ2-7; abundance: many; v_gene: TRBV20-1; d_gene: NA; CDR3aa: CSARIRNRDYEQYF; CDR3nt: TGCAGTGCTAGAATTCGGAACAGGGACTACGAGCAGTACTTC
j_gene: TRBJ2-7; abundance: many; v_gene: TRBV20-1; d_gene: TRBD2; CDR3aa: CSARRTSGSREQYF; CDR3nt: TGCAGTGCTAGACGGACTAGCGGGAGTCGCGAGCAGTACTTC
j_gene: TRBJ2-7; abundance: many; v_gene: TRBV29-1; d_gene: NA; CDR3aa: CSVETYYGAYEQYF; CDR3nt: TGCAGCGTTGAAACCTACTACGGGGCCTACGAGCAGTACTTC
j_gene: TRBJ2-1; abundance: many; v_gene: TRBV7-8; d_gene: TRBD2; CDR3aa: CASKREDSSYNEQFF; CDR3nt: TGTGCCAGCAAGCGGGAGGACAGCTCCTACAATGAGCAGTTCTTC
j_gene: TRBJ1-5; abundance: few; v_gene: TRBV5-1; d_gene: NA; CDR3aa: CASSLDSPHQPQHF; CDR3nt: TGCGCCAGCAGCTTAGACAGCCCCCATCAGCCCCAGCATTTT
j_gene: TRBJ2-7; abundance: many; v_gene: TRBV7-2; d_gene: TRBD1; CDR3aa: CASSPDRGRGYEQYF; CDR3nt: TGTGCCAGCAGCCCCGACAGGGGGCGGGGGTACGAGCAGTACTTC
j_gene: TRBJ2-1; abundance: many; v_gene: TRBV6-5; d_gene: TRBD2; CDR3aa: CASTRTSGNRNEQFF; CDR3nt: TGTGCCAGCACTAGGACTAGCGGGAACCGTAATGAGCAGTTCTTC
j_gene: TRBJ2-1; abundance: many; v_gene: TRBV5-5; d_gene: NA; CDR3aa: CASSLAQYNEQFF; CDR3nt: TGTGCCAGCAGCTTGGCACAGTACAATGAGCAGTTCTTC
j_gene: TRBJ2-1; abundance: many; v_gene: TRBV20-1; d_gene: TRBD2; CDR3aa: CSARPFGGSSYNEQFF; CDR3nt: TGCAGTGCTAGACCTTTCGGCGGGAGCTCCTACAATGAGCAGTTCTTC
j_gene: TRBJ1-5; abundance: NA; v_gene: TRBV12-3/TRBV12-4; d_gene: TRBD1; CDR3aa: CASSPRGANQPQHF; CDR3nt: TGTGCCAGCAGCCCCAGGGGGGCCAATCAGCCCCAGCATTTT
j_gene: TRBJ2-5; abundance: few; v_gene: TRBV28; d_gene: NA; CDR3aa: CASSLARQETQYF; CDR3nt: TGTGCCAGCAGTTTGGCCAGACAAGAGACCCAGTACTTC
j_gene: TRBJ2-5; abundance: many; v_gene: TRBV28; d_gene: TRBD2; CDR3aa: CASLLAGQETQYF; CDR3nt: TGTGCCAGCCTACTAGCGGGTCAAGAGACCCAGTACTTC
j_gene: TRBJ2-7; abundance: NA; v_gene: TRBV2; d_gene: NA; CDR3aa: CASGEALASFEVGQYF; CDR3nt: TGTGCCAGCGGTGAAGCCCTAGCTAGCTTCGAGGTAGGGCAGTACTTC
j_gene: TRBJ1-1; abundance: many; v_gene: TRBV29-1; d_gene: TRBD1; CDR3aa: CSVEGQGHTEAFF; CDR3nt: TGCAGCGTCGAGGGACAGGGTCACACTGAAGCTTTCTTT
j_gene: TRBJ2-3; abundance: many; v_gene: TRBV28; d_gene: TRBD2; CDR3aa: CASSWTSGEGDTQYF; CDR3nt: TGTGCCAGCAGTTGGACTAGCGGGGAAGGAGATACGCAGTATTTT
j_gene: TRBJ2-5; abundance: many; v_gene: TRBV2; d_gene: TRBD2; CDR3aa: CASSKGGVQETQYF; CDR3nt: TGTGCCAGCAGTAAGGGAGGGGTCCAAGAGACCCAGTACTTC
j_gene: TRBJ2-2; abundance: NA; v_gene: TRBV12-3/TRBV12-4; d_gene: TRBD1; CDR3aa: CASGTKGQGFGGELFF; CDR3nt: TGTGCCAGCGGGACGAAGGGACAGGGATTCGGCGGGGAGCTGTTTTTT
j_gene: TRBJ2-1; abundance: many; v_gene: TRBV11-2; d_gene: NA; CDR3aa: CASSLRPGDEQFF; CDR3nt: TGTGCCAGCAGCTTACGTCCCGGCGATGAGCAGTTCTTC
j_gene: TRBJ2-3; abundance: many; v_gene: TRBV7-9; d_gene: NA; CDR3aa: CASSNQEGTQYF; CDR3nt: TGTGCCAGCAGCAATCAGGAGGGTACGCAGTATTTT
j_gene: TRBJ2-1; abundance: many; v_gene: TRBV29-1; d_gene: NA; CDR3aa: CSVESGNDNEQFF; CDR3nt: TGCAGCGTTGAATCCGGGAACGACAATGAGCAGTTCTTC
j_gene: TRBJ2-1; abundance: many; v_gene: TRBV28; d_gene: TRBD2; CDR3aa: CASSTPTSSHYNEQFF; CDR3nt: TGTGCCAGCAGTACCCCGACTAGCTCACACTACAATGAGCAGTTCTTC
j_gene: TRBJ2-7; abundance: many; v_gene: TRBV7-2; d_gene: NA; CDR3aa: CASSRESSYEQYF; CDR3nt: TGTGCCAGCAGCCGGGAGAGCTCCTACGAGCAGTACTTC
j_gene: TRBJ2-1; abundance: once; v_gene: TRBV27; d_gene: NA; CDR3aa: CASSLGGNYNEQFF; CDR3nt: TGTGCCAGCAGCCTCGGCGGGAATTACAATGAGCAGTTCTTC
j_gene: TRBJ2-1; abundance: many; v_gene: TRBV29-1; d_gene: TRBD2; CDR3aa: CSAWGLAGHNEQFF; CDR3nt: TGCAGCGCCTGGGGACTAGCGGGACACAATGAGCAGTTCTTC
j_gene: TRBJ2-7; abundance: few; v_gene: TRBV6-2/TRBV6-3; d_gene: NA; CDR3aa: CASSLGPAYEQYF; CDR3nt: TGTGCCAGCAGTTTAGGACCAGCCTACGAGCAGTACTTC
j_gene: TRBJ1-4; abundance: many; v_gene: TRBV7-9; d_gene: NA; CDR3aa: CASSLVQYNEKLFF; CDR3nt: TGTGCCAGCAGCTTAGTACAATATAATGAAAAACTGTTTTTT
j_gene: TRBJ2-7; abundance: NA; v_gene: TRBV6-2/TRBV6-3; d_gene: NA; CDR3aa: CARRRQGIPSGGRTGEQYF; CDR3nt: TGTGCCAGAAGAAGACAGGGGATTCCGAGCGGCGGGAGAACGGGCGAGCAGTACTTC
j_gene: TRBJ2-5; abundance: NA; v_gene: TRBV6-2/TRBV6-3; d_gene: NA; CDR3aa: CASSFLRENQETQYF; CDR3nt: TGTGCCAGCAGTTTCCTCCGCGAAAACCAAGAGACCCAGTACTTC